The rows below give T cell receptor beta chains drawn from one sample of a study of cytomegalovirus exposure and HLA in healthy donors. TCRdb's table, derived via immunoSEQ multiplex PCR, lists solely in-frame clones and lacks some. The sample lists about 180,000 clones; approximately 78% were seen once. The specimen was PBMCs. The receptor source for this set is a human donor in good health. Both conserved end residues are part of each CDR3. The order of the fields is V gene, J gene, D gene, clone size, CDR3 protein, CDR3 DNA. The D gene is left open where the match is weak. Rows give clone size only sometimes, using once, few, many, or a class for an expanded clone.

V: TRBV10-3; J: TRBJ2-5; D: TRBD2; size: few; CDR3: CAISGTSDQETQYF; DNA: TGTGCCATCAGTGGTACTAGCGACCAAGAGACCCAGTACTTC
V: TRBV5-4; J: TRBJ2-7; D: TRBD1; size: once; CDR3: CASTHGTGGGYEQYF; DNA: TGTGCCAGCACCCACGGGACAGGGGGCGGGTACGAGCAGTACTTC
V: TRBV4-2; J: TRBJ2-3; D: TRBD2; size: .; CDR3: CASSQEGTSKDTQYF; DNA: TGTGCCAGCAGCCAAGAGGGGACTAGCAAAGATACGCAGTATTTT
V: TRBV19; J: TRBJ2-3; D: TRBD2; size: .; CDR3: CASSITSARTDTQYF; DNA: TGTGCCAGTAGTATTACTAGCGCCCGCACAGATACGCAGTATTTT
V: TRBV4-1; J: TRBJ2-3; D: TRBD2; size: once; CDR3: CASSQERLAGANTQYF; DNA: TGCGCCAGCAGCCAAGAGAGACTAGCGGGGGCTAATACGCAGTATTTT
V: TRBV6-5; J: TRBJ2-3; D: .; size: .; CDR3: CASSKAGTQYF; DNA: TGTGCCAGCAGTAAAGCGGGTACGCAGTATTTT
V: TRBV5-1; J: TRBJ2-5; D: .; size: .; CDR3: CASSREASQETQYF; DNA: TGCGCCAGCAGCCGTGAGGCTAGTCAAGAGACCCAGTACTTC
V: TRBV7-3; J: TRBJ1-1; D: .; size: .; CDR3: CASSLSGKQTEAFF; DNA: TGTGCCAGCAGCCTCTCAGGGAAACAGACTGAAGCTTTCTTT
V: TRBV6-4; J: TRBJ1-6; D: .; size: .; CDR3: CASSESQNSPLHF; DNA: TGTGCCAGCAGTGAATCCCAAAATTCACCCCTCCACTTT
V: TRBV5-4; J: TRBJ1-2; D: .; size: .; CDR3: CASSSDTYGYTF; DNA: TGTGCCAGCAGCTCCGACACCTATGGCTACACCTTC
V: TRBV10-1; J: TRBJ1-2; D: .; size: few; CDR3: CASSRGSDYTF; DNA: TGCGCCAGCAGTCGAGGAAGCGACTACACCTTC
V: TRBV9; J: TRBJ1-1; D: .; size: .; CDR3: CASSLTNMNTEAFF; DNA: TGTGCCAGCAGCCTTACAAACATGAACACTGAAGCTTTCTTT
V: TRBV7-9; J: TRBJ1-6; D: .; size: .; CDR3: CASRPQGYNSPLHF; DNA: TGTGCCAGCAGACCACAGGGATATAATTCACCCCTCCACTTT
V: TRBV30; J: TRBJ1-2; D: TRBD1; size: .; CDR3: CAWSVDREYGYTF; DNA: TGTGCCTGGAGTGTGGACAGGGAATATGGCTACACCTTC
V: TRBV7-8; J: TRBJ2-5; D: .; size: .; CDR3: CASSPRETQYF; DNA: TGTGCCAGCAGCCCTCGAGAGACCCAGTACTTC
V: TRBV27; J: TRBJ2-5; D: TRBD2; size: few; CDR3: CASSLVPSGETQYF; DNA: TGTGCCAGCAGTTTAGTTCCTAGCGGGGAGACCCAGTACTTC
V: TRBV6-5; J: TRBJ1-2; D: TRBD1; size: .; CDR3: CASRPTDRDDGYTF; DNA: TGTGCCAGCAGACCGACTGACAGGGACGATGGCTACACCTTC
V: TRBV6-4; J: TRBJ2-7; D: .; size: .; CDR3: CASSERGGYEQYF; DNA: TGTGCCAGCAGTGAAAGGGGGGGCTACGAGCAGTACTTC
V: TRBV2; J: TRBJ2-6; D: .; size: once; CDR3: CASRRRGADVLTF; DNA: TGTGCCAGCAGAAGGCGCGGGGCGGACGTCCTGACTTTC
V: TRBV5-1; J: TRBJ1-1; D: .; size: .; CDR3: CASSFGVSNTEAFF; DNA: TGCGCCAGCAGCTTCGGGGTTTCTAACACTGAAGCTTTCTTT
V: TRBV2; J: TRBJ2-7; D: TRBD1; size: .; CDR3: CASSGTGGEQYF; DNA: TGTGCCAGCAGTGGGACAGGGGGGGAGCAGTACTTC
V: TRBV27; J: TRBJ1-2; D: TRBD1; size: .; CDR3: CASSLSPGTGLGKDYGYTF; DNA: TGTGCCAGCAGTTTATCCCCCGGGACAGGGTTGGGGAAGGACTATGGCTACACCTTC
V: TRBV25-1; J: TRBJ2-2; D: .; size: .; CDR3: CASNKAGNTGELFF; DNA: TGTGCCAGCAATAAGGCAGGGAACACCGGGGAGCTGTTTTTT
V: TRBV4-3; J: TRBJ1-3; D: .; size: .; CDR3: CASSQVSGRNTIYF; DNA: TGCGCCAGCAGCCAAGTATCGGGGAGAAACACCATATATTTT
V: TRBV27; J: TRBJ1-1; D: .; size: .; CDR3: CASSAGAPLNTEAFF; DNA: TGTGCCAGCAGCGCAGGGGCCCCATTGAACACTGAAGCTTTCTTT
V: TRBV7-9; J: TRBJ1-6; D: .; size: .; CDR3: CASSLARGGSSPLHF; DNA: TGTGCCAGCAGCTTAGCTCGCGGGGGGAGTTCACCCCTCCACTTT
V: TRBV2; J: TRBJ1-2; D: .; size: .; CDR3: CASSVSGSYGYTF; DNA: TGTGCCAGCAGTGTATCCGGGAGTTATGGCTACACCTTC
V: TRBV19; J: TRBJ1-2; D: .; size: .; CDR3: CASSRQGSSYGYTF; DNA: TGTGCCAGTAGTAGGCAGGGTAGTTCCTATGGCTACACCTTC
V: TRBV7-9; J: TRBJ2-1; D: .; size: .; CDR3: CASSLVGVGGNEQFF; DNA: TGTGCCAGCAGCCTCGTCGGTGTAGGGGGCAATGAGCAGTTCTTC
V: TRBV14; J: TRBJ2-1; D: .; size: .; CDR3: CASSQYGGGTYNEQFF; DNA: TGTGCCAGCAGCCAATATGGGGGGGGGACATACAATGAGCAGTTCTTC
V: TRBV6-1; J: TRBJ1-5; D: TRBD1; size: .; CDR3: CASSPGQGGNQPQHF; DNA: TGTGCCAGCAGCCCAGGACAGGGCGGGAATCAGCCCCAGCATTTT
V: TRBV5-4; J: TRBJ1-1; D: TRBD1; size: .; CDR3: CASSRVGTGSMNTEAFF; DNA: TGTGCCAGCAGCCGAGTGGGGACAGGGAGTATGAACACTGAAGCTTTCTTT
V: TRBV7-7; J: TRBJ2-2; D: TRBD1; size: once; CDR3: CASSEQGESRELFF; DNA: TGTGCTAGCAGCGAACAGGGGGAGTCTCGGGAGCTGTTTTTT
V: TRBV19; J: TRBJ1-4; D: TRBD1; size: few; CDR3: CASSPHRGTNEKLFF; DNA: TGTGCCAGTAGTCCCCACAGGGGAACTAATGAAAAACTGTTTTTT
V: TRBV11-2; J: TRBJ2-7; D: .; size: once; CDR3: CASSLGGPYEQYF; DNA: TGTGCCAGCAGCTTGGGGGGACCCTACGAGCAGTACTTC
V: TRBV7-9; J: TRBJ2-7; D: .; size: .; CDR3: CASSAHRVEQYF; DNA: TGTGCCAGCAGCGCGCACAGGGTCGAGCAGTACTTC
V: TRBV7-9; J: TRBJ1-2; D: .; size: .; CDR3: CASSPDYYGYTF; DNA: TGTGCCAGCAGCCCTGACTACTATGGCTACACCTTC
V: TRBV2; J: TRBJ2-1; D: .; size: .; CDR3: CASSVGTAYNEQFF; DNA: TGTGCCAGCAGTGTGGGGACTGCCTACAATGAGCAGTTCTTC
V: TRBV6-5; J: TRBJ1-5; D: .; size: .; CDR3: CASSYRSGGQPQHF; DNA: TGTGCCAGCAGTTATCGGTCGGGTGGTCAGCCCCAGCATTTT
V: TRBV4-3; J: TRBJ1-3; D: .; size: .; CDR3: CASSQDHNSGNTIYF; DNA: TGCGCCAGCAGCCAAGATCACAACTCTGGAAACACCATATATTTT
V: TRBV18; J: TRBJ1-5; D: .; size: .; CDR3: CASSPSRAYSNQPQHF; DNA: TGTGCCAGCTCACCGTCCAGGGCTTATAGCAATCAGCCCCAGCATTTT
V: TRBV11-3; J: TRBJ2-7; D: TRBD1; size: few; CDR3: CASSLGQGVSEQYF; DNA: TGTGCCAGCAGCTTAGGACAGGGCGTCTCCGAGCAGTACTTC
V: TRBV6-5; J: TRBJ1-1; D: TRBD1; size: .; CDR3: CASSQYRGRAVEAFF; DNA: TGTGCCAGCAGTCAATACAGGGGGCGGGCGGTTGAAGCTTTCTTT
V: TRBV10-3; J: TRBJ2-7; D: .; size: few; CDR3: CAIRADSANYEQYF; DNA: TGTGCCATCAGGGCGGACTCGGCAAACTACGAGCAGTACTTC
V: TRBV9; J: TRBJ2-2; D: TRBD2; size: .; CDR3: CASSVEAGGYTGELFF; DNA: TGTGCCAGCAGCGTAGAGGCGGGGGGGTACACCGGGGAGCTGTTTTTT
V: TRBV7-2; J: TRBJ2-5; D: TRBD2; size: .; CDR3: CASSLSRLAGAQETQYF; DNA: TGTGCCAGCAGCTTATCCAGACTAGCGGGGGCCCAAGAGACCCAGTACTTC
V: TRBV5-1; J: TRBJ2-7; D: .; size: .; CDR3: CASSWTSAQHYEQYF; DNA: TGCGCCAGCAGCTGGACTTCAGCTCAGCACTACGAGCAGTACTTC
V: TRBV5-1; J: TRBJ1-1; D: .; size: .; CDR3: CASSLYRGNTEAFF; DNA: TGCGCCAGCAGCTTGTATAGAGGGAACACTGAAGCTTTCTTT
V: TRBV5-4; J: TRBJ2-5; D: .; size: .; CDR3: CASSLGAGRLQETQYF; DNA: TGTGCCAGCAGCTTGGGGGCGGGGAGACTCCAAGAGACCCAGTACTTC
V: TRBV5-5; J: TRBJ1-1; D: TRBD1; size: .; CDR3: CASSWGQGGMNTEAFF; DNA: TGTGCCAGCAGCTGGGGACAGGGGGGAATGAACACTGAAGCTTTCTTT
V: TRBV7-9; J: TRBJ2-5; D: TRBD2; size: .; CDR3: CASSRRAGGGQETQYF; DNA: TGTGCCAGCAGCAGAAGAGCGGGGGGGGGACAAGAGACCCAGTACTTC
V: TRBV11-2; J: TRBJ2-1; D: TRBD2; size: .; CDR3: CASSLDLGLAGIRSYNEQFF; DNA: TGTGCCAGCAGCTTAGACCTGGGACTAGCGGGGATCAGGTCCTACAATGAGCAGTTCTTC
V: TRBV19; J: TRBJ2-2; D: TRBD1; size: .; CDR3: CASSLGQPNTGELFF; DNA: TGTGCCAGTAGTTTGGGACAGCCGAACACCGGGGAGCTGTTTTTT
V: TRBV7-3; J: TRBJ2-1; D: TRBD1; size: .; CDR3: CASRLLGQGINEQFF; DNA: TGTGCCAGCAGGCTGCTCGGACAGGGTATCAATGAGCAGTTCTTC
V: TRBV12-5; J: TRBJ2-5; D: TRBD2; size: .; CDR3: CASAWTSGGAGQETQYF; DNA: TGTGCTAGTGCTTGGACTAGCGGGGGGGCGGGGCAAGAGACCCAGTACTTC
V: TRBV5-1; J: TRBJ2-7; D: TRBD2; size: .; CDR3: CASSLRTSGGPSYEQYF; DNA: TGCGCCAGCAGCTTGCGGACTAGCGGGGGCCCTTCCTACGAGCAGTACTTC
V: TRBV7-6; J: TRBJ1-2; D: .; size: .; CDR3: CASTPGVNYGYTF; DNA: TGTGCCAGCACCCCGGGAGTAAACTATGGCTACACCTTC